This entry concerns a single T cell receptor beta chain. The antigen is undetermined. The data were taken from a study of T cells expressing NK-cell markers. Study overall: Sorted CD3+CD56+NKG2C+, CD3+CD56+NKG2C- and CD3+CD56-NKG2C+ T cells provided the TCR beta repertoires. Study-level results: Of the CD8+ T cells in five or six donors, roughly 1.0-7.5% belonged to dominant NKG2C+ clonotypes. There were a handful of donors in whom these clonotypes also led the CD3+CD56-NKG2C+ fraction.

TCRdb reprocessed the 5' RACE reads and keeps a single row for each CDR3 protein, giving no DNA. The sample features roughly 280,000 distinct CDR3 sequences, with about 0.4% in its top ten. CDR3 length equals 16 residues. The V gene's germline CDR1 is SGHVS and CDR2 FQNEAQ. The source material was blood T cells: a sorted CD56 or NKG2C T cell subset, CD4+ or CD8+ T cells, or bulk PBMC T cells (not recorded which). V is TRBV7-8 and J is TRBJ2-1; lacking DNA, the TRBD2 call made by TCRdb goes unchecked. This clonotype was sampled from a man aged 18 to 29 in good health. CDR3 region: CASSLARWEWRNEQFF.